The text below deals with one T cell receptor (beta chain). Its antigen is as yet unknown. Clones were sequenced by immunoSEQ multiplex PCR, and TCRdb holds only the in-frame ones, with some missing. The table shows roughly 84,000 clones, with roughly 80% occurring only once. This specimen belongs to a study of PD-L1 blockade in urothelial cancer. Across the whole study: The study started patients on atezolizumab around 2014, giving 1,200 mg intravenously every 3 weeks. Per blood sample, T cells had a median of roughly 150,000. Findings and limits, study-wide: Pretreatment peripheral blood TCR clonality that fell below the median predicted better survival among the patients studied.

This CDR3 is built from 14 residues. Unmatched junction bases numbered 8, after V lost 5 bases and J lost 5 bases. Germline lookup yields CDR1 MNHEY and CDR2 SVGAGI. Between 1 and 8 samples, pretreatment and on-treatment, were given by each patient. The receptor's source is a man aged 65 to 85 with urothelial cancer. The input for sequencing was PBMCs, taken around atezolizumab (anti-PD-L1) treatment. The chain uses TRBV6-5 and TRBJ1-2, with 7 bases lining up with TRBD1. The CDR3 coding sequence is TGTGCCAGCAGTGAAACCGACAGGGCGTATGGCTACACCTTC. Amino acids: CASSETDRAYGYTF.